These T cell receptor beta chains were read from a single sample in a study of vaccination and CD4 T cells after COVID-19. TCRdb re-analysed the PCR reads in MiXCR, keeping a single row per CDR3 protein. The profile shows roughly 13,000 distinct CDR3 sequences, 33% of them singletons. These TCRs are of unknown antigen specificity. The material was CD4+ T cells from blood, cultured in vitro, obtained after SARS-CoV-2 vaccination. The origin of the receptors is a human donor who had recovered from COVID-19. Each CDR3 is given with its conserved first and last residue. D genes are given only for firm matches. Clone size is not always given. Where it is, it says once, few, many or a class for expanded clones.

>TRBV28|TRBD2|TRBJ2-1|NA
TGTGCCAGCGGGTGGACTAGCGGGCCATACAATGAGCAGTTCTTC
CASGWTSGPYNEQFF
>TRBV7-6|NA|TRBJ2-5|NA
TGTGCCAGCAGCAACACCGGGACGTCTCAAGAGACCCAGTACTTC
CASSNTGTSQETQYF
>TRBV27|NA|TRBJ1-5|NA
TGTGCCAGCATCATCGGGGGTGGCAATCAGCCCCAGCATTTT
CASIIGGGNQPQHF
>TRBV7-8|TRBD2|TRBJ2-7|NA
TGTGCCAGCACCGTAAGCGGGGGAGCCTACGAGCAGTACTTC
CASTVSGGAYEQYF
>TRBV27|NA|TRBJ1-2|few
TGTGCCAGCAGTTTATTGGGAGGGCAAGGGGATAACTATGGCTACACCTTC
CASSLLGGQGDNYGYTF
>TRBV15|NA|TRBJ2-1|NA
TGTGCCACCAGCAGAGACTTACGGGGGAACAATGAGCAGTTCTTC
CATSRDLRGNNEQFF
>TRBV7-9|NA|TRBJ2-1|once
TGTGCCGGCAGCCCCCGGGGGAGCTCCTACAATGAGCAGTTCTTC
CAGSPRGSSYNEQFF
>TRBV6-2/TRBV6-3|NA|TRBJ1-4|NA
TGTGCCAGCAGCGACAATGAAAAACTGTTTTTT
CASSDNEKLFF
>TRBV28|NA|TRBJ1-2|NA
TGTGCCGAAAACGCGAATGGGATGCACACCTTC
CAENANGMHTF
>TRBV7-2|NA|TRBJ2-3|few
TGTGCCAGCAGCCCACCGACTGTCGGAGATACGCAGTATTTT
CASSPPTVGDTQYF
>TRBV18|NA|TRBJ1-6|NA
TGTGCCAGCTCACCACCGTCCGGGGTGCGCGATTCACCCCTCCACTTT
CASSPPSGVRDSPLHF
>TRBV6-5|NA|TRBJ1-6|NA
TGTGCCAGCAGTTACAGGGGCCGCTCCTATAATTCACCCCTCCACTTT
CASSYRGRSYNSPLHF
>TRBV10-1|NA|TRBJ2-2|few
TGCGCCAGCAATAAACAGGGCACCGGGGAGCTGTTTTTT
CASNKQGTGELFF
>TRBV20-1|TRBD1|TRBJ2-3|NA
TGCAGTGCTTGGGGACAGGGACTTTCAACAGATACGCAGTATTTT
CSAWGQGLSTDTQYF
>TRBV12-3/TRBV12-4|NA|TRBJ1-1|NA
TGTGCCAGCGGCCGGGGTAGGAGGGGCACTGAAGCTTTCTTT
CASGRGRRGTEAFF
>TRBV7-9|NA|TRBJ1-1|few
TGTGCCAGCAGCTTAGTGGGGCAGGGTGGGCACGCTTTCTTT
CASSLVGQGGHAFF
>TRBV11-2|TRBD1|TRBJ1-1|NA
TGTGCCAGCAGCCCCCCCTCTGTAACAGGGGGTAGCACTGAAGCTTTCTTT
CASSPPSVTGGSTEAFF